The 30 T cell receptor beta chains below were found in one sample sequenced in a study of early T cells in non-severe SARS-CoV-2 infection. One entry per CDR3 protein results from TCRdb running MiXCR on the 5' RACE reads. The data hold some 52,000 distinct CDR3 sequences, with around 8% observed a single time. The specimen was whole blood. These receptors were taken from an adult who was a healthcare worker with PCR-confirmed SARS-CoV-2 infection or an uninfected control (not recorded which).

This chain uses TRBV5-1 with TRBJ2-1; 7 bases are shared with TRBD2. This CDR3 comprises 16 residues. Trimming removed 0 bases from V and 8 bases from J; junction bases left unmatched: 11. Germline CDR1 is SGHRS and CDR2 is YFSETQ. The CDR3 sequence is CASSLAAAGAGDEQFF. The CDR3, as DNA: TGCGCCAGCAGCTTGGCCGCGGCGGGAGCTGGGGATGAGCAGTTCTTC.

Concerning this clonotype: A junction boundary mismatches the germline segment, possibly from a read error. The rearrangement uses TRBV7-7 and TRBJ2-4; D is tentatively TRBD1 or TRBD2 (5 bases each). The CDR3 length is 14 residues. CDR1 and CDR2 from the germline V gene are SSHAT and FNYEAQ (reference sequence). Written as DNA, the CDR3 is TGTGCTAGCAGCTTCGAGGGGACCAAAAACATTCAGTACTTC. Translated, it gives CASSFEGTKNIQYF.

This clonotype was picked up many times. The chain recombines TRBV27 with TRBJ1-1, with 7 positions matching TRBD1. V trimming: 4 bases; J trimming: 11 bases; junction bases outside the gene matches: 10. The V gene's germline CDR1 is MNHEY and CDR2 SMNVEV (reference sequence). The CDR3 consists of 13 residues. The CDR3 loop is CASSSMNRGWAFF. In nucleotides, the CDR3 is TGTGCCAGCAGTTCAATGAACAGGGGTTGGGCTTTCTTT.

The rearrangement joins TRBV5-1 to TRBJ2-5; perhaps TRBD1 as D (6 bases). CDR3 length: 13 residues. Between the trimmed V and J ends, which lost 0 bases and 3 bases, there was a span of 6 bases. The germline V gene has CDR1 SGHRS and CDR2 YFSETQ. CDR3 sequence reads: CASSLGQEETQYF. The CDR3 region has the DNA TGCGCCAGCAGCTTGGGACAGGAAGAGACCCAGTACTTC.

There are a few counts of this clonotype. V is TRBV6-5 and J is TRBJ1-5, with 10 nucleotides matching TRBD1. From germline, CDR1 is MNHEY and CDR2 SVGAGI. The CDR3 consists of 17 residues. Trimming at V came to 4 bases and at J to 6 bases, leaving 12 bases not matched to a gene. CDR3 amino acids: CASSSGQGVSTGQPQHF. CDR3 DNA sequence: TGTGCCAGCAGTTCCGGACAGGGGGTTAGTACAGGTCAGCCCCAGCATTTT.

This rearrangement joins TRBV27 to TRBJ1-1; tentatively, D is TRBD1 (6 bases). CDR1 is MNHEY, CDR2 SMNVEV, per germline (reference sequence). There are 17 residues in the CDR3. Trimming took 1 base from V and 0 from J, leaving 15 bases between them. The CDR3 DNA reads TGTGCCAGCAGTTTATATCCCCCCCAGGGGATGAACACTGAAGCTTTCTTT. Translated, it gives CASSLYPPQGMNTEAFF.

The chain has TRBV7-6 and TRBJ2-3; perhaps TRBD1 as D (5 bases). There are 15 residues in the CDR3. Trimming stripped 2 bases from V and 3 bases from J, with 12 bases between. From germline, CDR1 is SGHVS and CDR2 FNYEAQ. The CDR3 reads CASSLLQAETDTQYF. The CDR3 bases are TGTGCCAGCAGCTTACTACAGGCAGAGACAGATACGCAGTATTTT. The full variable domain, in which reference TRBV7-6 and TRBJ2-3 provide the parts outside the CDR3, is GAGVSQSPRYKVTKRGQDVALRCDPISGHVSLYWYRQALGQGPEFLTYFNYEAQQDKSGLPNDRFSAERPEGSISTLTIQRTEQRDSAMYRCASSLLQAETDTQYFGPGTRLTVL.

At least ten counts were recorded for this clonotype. V usage is TRBV12-3 or TRBV12-4 and J usage is TRBJ1-1; no reliable D call. The CDR3 is made up of 16 amino acids. The V end lost 6 bases, the J end lost 2 bases, and 19 bases lay between the germline ends. Written as DNA, the CDR3 is TGTGCCAGCAGCCCGATAAGAGGAGGGATCAACACTGAAGCTTTCTTT. It codes for CASSPIRGGINTEAFF.

This clonotype was observed at least ten times. This CDR3 reads CASSMGTGGPYEQYF. CDR3 DNA: TGTGCCAGTAGTATGGGGACAGGGGGCCCCTACGAGCAGTACTTC. The rearrangement joins TRBV19 to TRBJ2-7; 12 positions match TRBD1. The CDR3 runs 15 residues. Germline V lookup: CDR1 LNHDA, CDR2 SQIVND (reference sequence). With V trimmed by 3 bases and J by 2 bases, 2 bases remained unmatched. Supplemented by reference TRBV19 and TRBJ2-7, the full variable domain reads DGGITQSPKYLFRKEGQNVTLSCEQNLNHDAMYWYRQDPGQGLRLIYYSQIVNDFQKGDIAEGYSVSREKKESFPLTVTSAQKNPTAFYLCASSMGTGGPYEQYFGPGTRLTVT.

This clonotype was counted many times. V is TRBV10-3 and J is TRBJ1-3; unclear D gene. The CDR3 is made up of 11 amino acids. Germline V gene data show CDR1 as ENHRY and CDR2 as SYGVKD. V was pared by 4 bases and J by 7 bases, with 5 bases between. CDR3 DNA: TGTGCCATCAGTGGTGGGAACACCATATATTTT. This gives the protein CAISGGNTIYF.

This clonotype was seen ten or more times. The rearrangement links TRBV27 to TRBJ1-2; D unresolved. The V and J ends lost 2 bases and 4 bases respectively, with 11 bases between them. The germline V gene has CDR1 MNHEY and CDR2 SMNVEV (reference sequence). There are 14 residues in the CDR3. The CDR3 reads CASSLMMGGYGYTF. CDR3 in DNA: TGTGCCAGCAGTTTAATGATGGGCGGCTATGGCTACACCTTC.

This clonotype was observed many times. The chain couples TRBV5-6 to TRBJ2-5, with D perhaps TRBD1 or TRBD2 (6 bases each). The V end was cut by 1 base, the J end by 4 bases, with 11 bases between. The germline CDR1 and CDR2 sequences are SGHDT and YYEEEE. This CDR3 spans 14 amino acids. DNA for the CDR3: TGTGCCAGCAGCTTGATGGGGGGCATAGAGACCCAGTACTTC. Protein: CASSLMGGIETQYF.

V is TRBV29-1 and J is TRBJ2-5, with D tentatively TRBD2 (5 bases). This CDR3 has 11 amino acids. Trimming removed 7 bases at V and 4 bases at J, with 10 bases between. The germline gives CDR1 SQVTM, CDR2 ANQGSEA. The CDR3 region is CSEREGETQYF. The CDR3 nucleotides are TGCAGCGAGAGAGAGGGAGAGACCCAGTACTTC.

The chain carries TRBV6-5 and TRBJ2-3; maybe TRBD1 (5 bases). Trimming stripped 6 bases from V and 3 bases from J, with 7 bases between. The germline V gene has CDR1 MNHEY and CDR2 SVGAGI. The CDR3 totals 12 residues. CDR3 nucleotides: TGTGCCAGCAGACAGGAGACAGATACGCAGTATTTT. As protein: CASRQETDTQYF.

V usage is TRBV14 and J usage is TRBJ2-3; D uncertain. Germline V CDR1 and CDR2: SGHDN, FVKESK. The V gene lost 4 bases and the J gene lost 1 base, with 9 bases spanning the gap. There are 14 residues in the CDR3. DNA of the CDR3: TGTGCCAGCAGCCCGCATCGGGGCACAGATACGCAGTATTTT. This sequence encodes CASSPHRGTDTQYF. Using reference TRBV14 and TRBJ2-3 for the parts outside the CDR3, the full variable domain is EAGVTQFPSHSVIEKGQTVTLRCDPISGHDNLYWYRRVMGKEIKFLLHFVKESKQDESGMPNNRFLAERTGGTYSTLKVQPAELEDSGVYFCASSPHRGTDTQYFGPGTRLTVL.

CDR3 coding DNA: TGTGCCAGCAGTCCACCCGGAGCGAACACTGAAGCTTTCTTT. Protein sequence: CASSPPGANTEAFF. This chain connects TRBV28 to TRBJ1-1; D not resolved. This CDR3 is built from 14 residues. Trimming removed 5 bases from V and 1 base from J, with 11 bases in between. Germline-derived CDR1 and CDR2 are MDHEN and SYDVKM.

This clonotype was seen at least ten times. The chain joins TRBV5-1 to TRBJ1-5, with 10 bases identical to TRBD1. This CDR3 region has 14 residues. Germline CDR1 and CDR2: SGHRS and YFSETQ. V lost 5 bases, J lost 5 bases, and 4 bases stayed unmatched. The chain's CDR3 is CASRSGTGDQPQHF. CDR3 nucleotides: TGCGCCAGCAGATCCGGGACAGGGGATCAGCCCCAGCATTTT.

This clonotype was detected only a few times. The chain has TRBV7-2 and TRBJ2-7; 10 bases agree with TRBD2. The CDR3 has 15 amino acids. Losses at the gene ends were 0 bases for V and 6 bases for J; bases not matched to a gene: 5. Looked up from germline, CDR1 is SGHTA and CDR2 is FQGNSA. The CDR3 spells CASSLALAGEREQYF. Here the CDR3 DNA reads TGTGCCAGCAGCTTAGCGCTAGCGGGAGAACGCGAGCAGTACTTC. Supplemented by reference TRBV7-2 and TRBJ2-7, the full variable domain reads GAGVSQSPSNKVTEKGKDVELRCDPISGHTALYWYRQSLGQGLEFLIYFQGNSAPDKSGLPSDRFSAERTGGSVSTLTIQRTQQEDSAVYLCASSLALAGEREQYFGPGTRLTVT.

In this sample, this clonotype turned up many times. This chain joins TRBV29-1 and TRBJ2-2; no clear D. Germline V gene sequence: CDR1 SQVTM, CDR2 ANQGSEA. Trimming shortened V by 4 bases and J by 5 bases, and 5 bases separated the two germline ends. The CDR3 covers 11 residues. As DNA, the CDR3 is TGCAGCGTTGTGGGTACCGGGGAGCTGTTTTTT. Translated, it gives CSVVGTGELFF.

Ten or more counts support this clonotype. The chain employs TRBV5-1 and TRBJ2-3; TRBD2 might be the D (6 bases). V dropped 2 bases and J dropped 1 base, with 8 bases sitting between them. Germline CDR1 reads SGHRS; CDR2 reads YFSETQ. This CDR3 has 14 residues. Here the CDR3 DNA reads TGCGCCAGCAGCTTCCAGCGGGGCACAGATACGCAGTATTTT. Translated: CASSFQRGTDTQYF.

This clonotype was counted a few times. The chain couples TRBV20-1 to TRBJ1-5, with D perhaps TRBD1 (6 bases). V was shortened by 1 base and J by 7 bases, with 14 bases between the two germline ends. This CDR3 has 14 residues. Germline V CDR1 and CDR2: DFQATT, SNEGSKA (reference sequence). The CDR3 coding sequence is TGCAGTGCTAGAGCCGGGGGGGGCGGACAGCCCCAGCATTTT. Residues: CSARAGGGGQPQHF.

The V call is TRBV24-1, the J call TRBJ2-1, with 11 bases that match TRBD2. With V trimmed by 9 bases and J by 8 bases, 11 bases remained unmatched. Germline CDR1 is KGHDR and CDR2 is SFDVKD. The CDR3 runs to 15 residues. CDR3 DNA: TGTGCCACCCAGTCGGGAGGTAGCGGGAGGGATGAGCAGTTCTTC. This sequence encodes CATQSGGSGRDEQFF.

The chain is built from TRBV14 and TRBJ2-5; D is unclear. Looked up from germline, CDR1 is SGHDN and CDR2 is FVKESK. V lost 1 base and J 9 bases, leaving 6 bases between the germline ends. This CDR3 has 11 amino acids. CDR3 sequence reads: CASSQGVPQYF. The CDR3 nucleotides read TGTGCCAGCAGCCAAGGAGTCCCCCAGTACTTC.

The sample holds a few counts of this clonotype. V gene TRBV7-6 combines with J gene TRBJ2-7, with D perhaps TRBD1 or TRBD2 (5 bases each). Trimming removed 4 bases at V and 2 bases at J, with 9 bases between. Germline V CDR1 and CDR2: SGHVS, FNYEAQ. The CDR3 runs 13 residues. The CDR3 sequence: CASSWGRTYEQYF. DNA of the CDR3: TGTGCCAGCAGCTGGGGACGGACCTACGAGCAGTACTTC.

Many counts were recorded for this clonotype. The gene calls are TRBV11-2 and TRBJ2-3, with 8 positions matching TRBD2. There are 13 residues in the CDR3. Germline V gene data show CDR1 as SGHAT and CDR2 as FQNNGV. Trimming at V came to 5 bases and at J to 6 bases, leaving 4 bases not matched to a gene. The CDR3 nucleotides read TGTGCCAGCAGCAATAGCGGGATGGATACGCAGTATTTT. Translation gives CASSNSGMDTQYF.

This clonotype was seen only a few times. V is TRBV7-9 and J is TRBJ1-5; 11 nucleotides align to TRBD1. CDR3 length: 19 amino acids. Germline loops: CDR1 SEHNR, CDR2 FQNEAQ (reference sequence). Trimming cost V 2 bases and J 2 bases; bases outside gene matches: 11. CDR3 protein: CASSLSPGQGVSGNQPQHF. As DNA, the CDR3 is TGTGCCAGCAGCTTATCCCCGGGACAGGGGGTATCAGGCAATCAGCCCCAGCATTTT.

Many counts were recorded for this clonotype. The chain carries TRBV14 and TRBJ1-6; 8 bases fit TRBD1. From germline, CDR1 is SGHDN and CDR2 FVKESK. The CDR3 covers 14 residues. The trim removed 6 bases at V and 6 bases at J, leaving 4 bases unmatched. CDR3: CASSRTGINSPLHF. CDR3 bases: TGTGCCAGCAGTCGGACAGGGATTAATTCACCCCTCCACTTT.

This chain connects TRBV10-3 to TRBJ2-7; possible D gene TRBD2, 6 bases. The CDR3 runs to 14 residues. Germline V gives CDR1 ENHRY, CDR2 SYGVKD. Trimming pared 4 bases from V and 4 bases from J, leaving 14 bases between. CDR3 DNA sequence: TGTGCCATCAGTGGAGCAGGGCGGGAATACGAGCAGTACTTC. It encodes CAISGAGREYEQYF.

This clonotype has ten or more counts. The chain recombines TRBV5-5 with TRBJ2-7; D is unresolved. V was clipped by 6 bases and J by 0 bases, with 7 bases between them. This CDR3 region has 12 residues. Germline V gene data show CDR1 as SGHKS and CDR2 as YYEKEE (reference sequence). This CDR3 reads CASNAPSYEQYF. CDR3 sequence (DNA): TGTGCCAGCAACGCCCCCTCCTACGAGCAGTACTTC.

This clonotype was detected only a few times. CDR3 coding DNA: TGTGCCAGCAGTCTATACACCCCCGGGGAGCTGTTTTTT. Its protein product is CASSLYTPGELFF. V gene TRBV7-3 combines with J gene TRBJ2-2; D remains unclear. The CDR3 runs to 13 residues. The V gene's germline CDR1 is SGHTA and CDR2 FQGTGA. The germline V and J ends were trimmed by 6 bases and 6 bases, with 11 bases remaining between them.